This TCR beta chain was profiled in a study of T cells after somatic rescue of genetic block. The assay was immunoSEQ multiplex PCR, and TCRdb's table has in-frame clones only and misses some. The sample has some 70,000 clones, approximately 91% seen once. The CDR3 runs to 14 residues. Germline V gene data show CDR1 as MNHNS and CDR2 as SASEGT. The ends were cut back, 4 bases at V and 0 bases at J, with 7 bases in the middle. J is TRBJ2-4 and V is TRBV6-1; D is unresolved. The clonotype comes from a man between 25 and 39 years old. The sample consisted of peripheral blood mononuclear cells (PBMCs). CDR3 sequence reads: CASSGVIAKNIQYF. Here the CDR3 DNA reads TGTGCCAGCAGTGGGGTAATAGCCAAAAACATTCAGTACTTC.